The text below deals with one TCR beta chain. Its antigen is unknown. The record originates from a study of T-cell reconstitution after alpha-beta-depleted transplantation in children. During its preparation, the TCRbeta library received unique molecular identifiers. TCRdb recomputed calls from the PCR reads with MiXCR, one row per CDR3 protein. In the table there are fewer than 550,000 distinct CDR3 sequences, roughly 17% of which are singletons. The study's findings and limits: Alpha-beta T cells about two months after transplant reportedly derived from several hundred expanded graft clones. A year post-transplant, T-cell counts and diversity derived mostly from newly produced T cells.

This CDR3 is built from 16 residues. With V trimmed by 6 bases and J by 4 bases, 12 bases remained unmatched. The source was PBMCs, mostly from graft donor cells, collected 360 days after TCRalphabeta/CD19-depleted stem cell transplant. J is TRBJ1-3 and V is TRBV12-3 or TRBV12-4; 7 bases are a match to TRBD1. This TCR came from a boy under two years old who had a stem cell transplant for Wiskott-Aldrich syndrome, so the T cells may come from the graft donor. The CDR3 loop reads CASSRRDRVLGNTIYF. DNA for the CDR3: TGTGCCAGCAGCCGTCGGGACAGAGTTCTAGGAAACACCATATATTTT.